This TCR beta chain was identified during a study of shared clonotypes between healthy human individuals. Per the original data handling: Junction-only immunoSEQ data arrived without quality scores, meaning filtering differed. Generated by immunoSEQ multiplex PCR, the TCRdb table keeps only in-frame clones and is missing some. V and J calls and clone size follow that table, whereas D and trimming were derived from the DNA. The profile shows some 2.1 million clones, over 85% of them singletons. The CDR3 totals 12 residues. Germline V gene lookup returns CDR1 SGDLS and CDR2 YYNGEE. The V end was cut by 9 bases, the J end by 7 bases, with 13 bases between. It was CD45RO-negative cells, positively selected for CCR7, that made up naive CD8 cells, with terminally differentiated effector memory CD45RA+ cells excluded.

This TCR came from a man aged 18 to 29 in good health. The sample was naive CD8+ T cells sorted from blood. V gene TRBV9 combines with J gene TRBJ2-2; D might be TRBD1 (5 bases). Here the CDR3 reads CAILGDYGELFF. The CDR3 bases are TGTGCCATCCTAGGGGATTACGGGGAGCTGTTTTTT.